The 26 T cell receptor beta chains below come from one sample, sequenced in a study of CD8 T cells in Susac syndrome. An input of about 0.5 to 1 ug of RNA was subjected to reverse transcription using random hexamers. TCRdb reprocessed the immunoSEQ multiplex PCR reads via MiXCR and lists one record per CDR3 protein. This table holds roughly 120,000 distinct CDR3 sequences, just over 90% found once. Sample: CD8+ T cells from PBMCs. Receptors were obtained from a human donor with multiple sclerosis.

The chain combines TRBV5-1 with TRBJ2-6; 7 bases are shared with TRBD2. The V segment lost 1 base and the J segment 0 bases; nucleotides outside the gene matches: 7. This CDR3 is built from 18 residues. Per the germline V gene, CDR1 is SGHRS and CDR2 is YFSETQ. The CDR3, as DNA: TGCGCCAGCAGCTTGAGTCTTCGCGGGGGCTCTGGGGCCAACGTCCTGACTTTC. Its protein product is CASSLSLRGGSGANVLTF.

V usage is TRBV7-6 and J usage is TRBJ1-4, with a weak D call TRBD1 (5 bases). Trimming pared 0 bases from V and 5 bases from J, leaving 10 bases between. Germline CDR1 and CDR2: SGHVS and FNYEAQ. The CDR3 covers 15 residues. CDR3 loop: CASSLAGDPNEKLFF. CDR3 nucleotides: TGTGCCAGCAGCTTAGCAGGGGACCCAAATGAAAAACTGTTTTTT.

This chain joins TRBV6-1 and TRBJ2-3; the match to TRBD2 covers 11 bases. V was clipped by 6 bases and J by 2 bases; unmatched bases: 7. The CDR3 consists of 16 residues. Germline loops: CDR1 MNHNS, CDR2 SASEGT. Here the CDR3 DNA reads TGTGCCAGCAGCCCCACTAGCGGGGGACCCACAGATACGCAGTATTTT. This translates into CASSPTSGGPTDTQYF.

This chain links TRBV6-2 or TRBV6-3 with TRBJ2-7; D unresolved. The CDR3 extends over 11 amino acids. Trimming removed 4 bases at V and 2 bases at J, with 3 bases between. Germline CDR1 is MNHEY and CDR2 is SVGEGT. In DNA form, the CDR3 reads TGTGCCAGCAGTTCCACCTACGAGCAGTACGTC. Its translation: CASSSTYEQYV.

The chain uses TRBV7-8 and TRBJ2-1, with 7 positions matching TRBD1. CDR3 length: 15 residues. The V gene end was trimmed by 1 base and the J gene end by 2 bases; junction bases not matched to a gene: 2. Germline V gives CDR1 SGHVS, CDR2 FQNEAQ. CDR3 sequence: CASSLVGTAYNEQFF. CDR3 nucleotide sequence: TGTGCCAGCAGCTTAGTGGGGACAGCCTACAATGAGCAGTTCTTC. Full variable domain (remainder filled in from reference TRBV7-8 and TRBJ2-1): GAGVSQSPRYKVAKRGQDVALRCDPISGHVSLFWYQQALGQGPEFLTYFQNEAQLDKSGLPSDRFFAERPEGSVSTLKIQRTQQEDSAVYLCASSLVGTAYNEQFFGPGTRLTVL.

The J gene is TRBJ2-3, the V gene TRBV24-1, with D possibly being TRBD2 (6 bases). V lost 1 base and J 1 base, leaving 8 bases between the germline ends. Germline V gene lookup returns CDR1 KGHDR and CDR2 SFDVKD. The CDR3 consists of 15 residues. The CDR3 loop reads CATSDFGGGTDTQYF. Here the CDR3 DNA reads TGTGCCACCAGTGATTTCGGGGGAGGCACAGATACGCAGTATTTT.

This sequence joins TRBV14 and TRBJ2-3; D remains unclear. The V gene's germline CDR1 is SGHDN and CDR2 FVKESK. V lost 0 bases and J 4 bases, leaving 11 bases between the germline ends. CDR3 length equals 15 residues. The chain's CDR3 is CASSQDSEVADTQYF. The CDR3 bases are TGTGCCAGCAGCCAAGATTCAGAAGTGGCAGATACGCAGTATTTT.

V usage is TRBV6-2 or TRBV6-3 and J usage is TRBJ2-1; TRBD2 agrees at 12 bases. The CDR3 is 17 residues long. V was clipped by 5 bases and J by 9 bases; unmatched bases: 14. Germline lookup yields CDR1 MNHEY and CDR2 SVGEGT. This chain's CDR3 is CASSPPRGLAGSGEQFF. CDR3 in DNA: TGTGCCAGCAGTCCCCCCCGAGGACTAGCGGGATCTGGTGAGCAGTTCTTC.

This chain links TRBV15 with TRBJ2-1, with D possibly being TRBD1 or TRBD2 (7 bases each). Trimming cost V 0 bases and J 5 bases, with 20 bases left between them. The CDR3 sequence is 18 residues long. In germline, CDR1 is LNHNV, CDR2 YYDKDF (reference sequence). The CDR3 here is CATSRDSWARGGHNEQFF. The CDR3 DNA reads as TGTGCCACCAGCAGAGATTCTTGGGCCAGGGGGGGGCACAATGAGCAGTTCTTC. Filled out from reference TRBV15 and TRBJ2-1, the complete variable domain reads DAMVIQNPRYQVTQFGKPVTLSCSQTLNHNVMYWYQQKSSQAPKLLFHYYDKDFNNEADTPDNFQSRRPNTSFCFLDIRSPGLGDTAMYLCATSRDSWARGGHNEQFFGPGTRLTVL.

The rearrangement links TRBV29-1 to TRBJ2-5; TRBD2 is a possible D gene (7 bases). This CDR3 is 13 amino acids long. Germline assignment: CDR1 SQVTM and CDR2 ANQGSEA. The V and J ends lost 6 bases and 5 bases respectively, with 16 bases between them. The DNA of the CDR3 is TGCAGCGTAGACCGGGGGGCCGGGGAGACCCAGTACTTC. Its translation is CSVDRGAGETQYF.

The chain recombines TRBV3-1 with TRBJ2-1; a possible D gene is TRBD2 (5 bases). The V gene's germline CDR1 is LGHDT and CDR2 YNNKEL (reference sequence). The CDR3 is made up of 15 amino acids. The V and J ends lost 3 bases and 7 bases respectively, with 16 bases between them. CDR3 residues: CASSHTRFGINEQFF. The CDR3 DNA follows: TGTGCCAGCAGCCATACAAGATTCGGGATTAATGAGCAGTTCTTC.

CDR3 protein: CASRGVTEAFF. CDR3 DNA: TGTGCCAGCAGAGGGGTAACTGAAGCTTTCTTT. The chain uses TRBV13 and TRBJ1-1; possibly TRBD1 for D (5 bases). The germline V gene encodes CDR1 PRHDT and CDR2 FYEKMQ (reference sequence). This CDR3 has 11 amino acids. V dropped 6 bases and J dropped 5 bases, with 7 bases sitting between them. Using reference TRBV13 and TRBJ1-1 for the parts outside the CDR3, the full variable domain is AAGVIQSPRHLIKEKRETATLKCYPIPRHDTVYWYQQGPGQDPQFLISFYEKMQSDKGSIPDRFSAQQFSDYHSELNMSSLELGDSALYFCASRGVTEAFFGQGTRLTVV.

The chain combines TRBV3-1 with TRBJ1-2; D remains ambiguous. The CDR3 covers 16 residues. The V and J ends lost 0 bases and 5 bases respectively, with 16 bases between them. Germline values: CDR1 LGHDT, CDR2 YNNKEL (reference sequence). CDR3 region: CASSQDQGYVGYGYTF. The CDR3 coding sequence is TGTGCCAGCAGCCAAGATCAAGGTTATGTGGGGTATGGCTACACCTTC.

V gene TRBV7-9 combines with J gene TRBJ2-3; possible D gene TRBD2, 5 bases. The CDR3 loop spans 14 amino acids. Trimming cost V 5 bases and J 2 bases, with 11 bases left between them. CDR1 and CDR2 (germline): SEHNR, FQNEAQ (reference sequence). CDR3 sequence: CASSVTTDTDTQYF. In DNA, the CDR3 is TGTGCCAGCAGCGTGACTACAGACACAGATACGCAGTATTTT.

The chain has TRBV9 and TRBJ1-2; 8 bases line up with TRBD1. The CDR3 is made up of 14 amino acids. V dropped 3 bases and J dropped 4; count of bases not matched to a gene: 5. Germline CDR1 is SGDLS and CDR2 is YYNGEE. CDR3 sequence: CASSAAGGSYGYTF. In nucleotides, the CDR3 is TGTGCCAGCAGCGCTGCAGGGGGCAGCTATGGCTACACCTTC.

This clonotype was counted only a few times. The chain has TRBV5-1 and TRBJ2-1; D tentatively reads TRBD1 or TRBD2 (6 bases each). V shed 4 bases and J shed 4 bases, with 15 bases lying between them. From germline, CDR1 is SGHRS and CDR2 YFSETQ. CDR3 length: 15 amino acids. DNA for the CDR3: TGCGCCAGCAGCATAGGGGGGCCCAGTTACAATGAGCAGTTCTTC. This encodes CASSIGGPSYNEQFF.

This clonotype was counted a single time. The rearrangement joins TRBV9 to TRBJ1-1; D is perhaps TRBD1 (5 bases). V lost 5 bases, J lost 6 bases, and 11 bases lay in between. The CDR3 totals 12 residues. CDR1 and CDR2 (germline): SGDLS, YYNGEE. CDR3 residues: CASRSLGPEAFF. The CDR3 nucleotides read TGTGCCAGCAGATCACTGGGGCCTGAAGCTTTCTTT.

The gene calls are TRBV7-9 and TRBJ2-7; D is unresolved. V lost 1 base to trimming and J lost 2 bases, with 9 bases between them. The germline V gene has CDR1 SEHNR and CDR2 FQNEAQ (reference sequence). This CDR3 spans 14 amino acids. The CDR3: CASSLEHRAYEQYF. DNA of the CDR3: TGTGCCAGCAGCTTAGAACACAGAGCCTACGAGCAGTACTTC.

The chain links TRBV6-6 to TRBJ2-1; D assignment may be TRBD1 or TRBD2 (6 bases each). The germline V gene has CDR1 MNHNY and CDR2 SVGAGI (reference sequence). Trimming shortened V by 2 bases and J by 5 bases, and 16 bases separated the two germline ends. The CDR3 is 16 residues long. The CDR3 reads CASSYGPPGADNEQFF. CDR3 sequence (DNA): TGTGCCAGCAGTTACGGTCCGCCGGGGGCAGACAATGAGCAGTTCTTC.

The chain joins TRBV4-1 to TRBJ2-2, with a weak D call TRBD1 (5 bases). This CDR3 is built from 14 residues. Germline-derived CDR1 and CDR2 are MGHRA and YSYEKL. V was pared by 4 bases and J by 7 bases, with 13 bases between. CDR3 amino acids: CASSPQGVHGELFF. CDR3 bases: TGCGCCAGCAGCCCTCAAGGGGTCCACGGGGAGCTGTTTTTT.

The chain links TRBV11-2 to TRBJ2-5, with 11 bases lining up with TRBD2. The end of the DNA aligns better with TRBJ2-7, so the J call may be wrong. The CDR3 contains 14 residues. Germline assignment: CDR1 SGHAT and CDR2 FQNNGV. CDR3 nucleotides: TGTGCCAGCAGCCGAGGACTAGCGGGTTACGAGCAGTACTTC. Translating it yields CASSRGLAGYEQYF.

The genes are TRBV2 and TRBJ1-5, with D perhaps TRBD1 (6 bases). The CDR3 totals 14 residues. Germline values: CDR1 SNHLY, CDR2 FYNNEI. V lost 4 bases and J lost 1, with 8 bases in between. CDR3 in DNA: TGTGCCAGCAGTGGGACAGCCAGCAATCAGCCCCAGCATTTT. Its translation: CASSGTASNQPQHF.

This chain connects TRBV10-3 to TRBJ2-7; D call uncertain. Germline CDR1 and CDR2: ENHRY and SYGVKD. This CDR3 is built from 15 residues. V gave up 0 bases and J gave up 2 bases, with 11 bases separating them. CDR3: CAISESNGGTYEQYV. CDR3 bases: TGTGCCATCAGTGAGTCGAACGGCGGTACCTACGAGCAGTACGTC.

The chain employs TRBV20-1 and TRBJ1-1; D not certain. The CDR3 has 12 residues. From germline, CDR1 is DFQATT and CDR2 SNEGSKA (reference sequence). Between the trimmed V and J ends, which lost 0 bases and 6 bases, there was a span of 8 bases. CDR3 sequence reads: CSARDRTPEAFF. CDR3 in DNA: TGCAGTGCTAGAGACCGTACCCCTGAAGCTTTCTTT.

This chain uses TRBV27 with TRBJ2-3; D unclear. Trimming shortened V by 4 bases and J by 11 bases, and 1 base separated the two germline ends. The CDR3 has 8 amino acids. Germline V CDR1 and CDR2: MNHEY, SMNVEV (reference sequence). CDR3 in DNA: TGTGCCAGCAGTTGGCAGTATTTT. Translating it yields CASSWQYF.

This clonotype was seen a few times. This sequence joins TRBV29-1 and TRBJ1-1; no clear D. V gave up 4 bases and J gave up 1 base, with 10 bases separating them. This CDR3 region has 13 residues. Germline loops: CDR1 SQVTM, CDR2 ANQGSEA. Written as DNA, the CDR3 is TGCAGCGTTGGGGCCTTAGGGAACACTGAAGCTTTCTTT. This sequence encodes CSVGALGNTEAFF.